The clone carrying this TCR beta chain was detected a few times. Assay: immunoSEQ multiplex PCR; the TCRdb copy retains only in-frame clones and omits some. The table records 70,000 to 80,000 clones, roughly 81% of them present only once. The data belong to a study of OX40 agonist ivuxolimab in advanced cancers. About the study: Dose-escalation cases comprised hepatocellular carcinoma, melanoma, renal cell or head and neck cancer.

The CDR3 has 12 amino acids. The V gene's germline CDR1 is SEHNR and CDR2 FQNEAQ (reference sequence). Between the trimmed V and J ends, which lost 3 bases and 0 bases, there was a span of 0 bases. The sequence came from an adult with an advanced solid tumor such as melanoma, head and neck, liver or kidney cancer. Specimen: CD4+ or CD8+ T cells sorted from blood, collected in a trial of the OX40 agonist ivuxolimab. V and J are TRBV7-9 and TRBJ1-3; D ambiguous. The CDR3 loop is CASSFSGNTIYF. The CDR3 nucleotides read TGTGCCAGCAGCTTCTCTGGAAACACCATATATTTT.